This is a list of T cell receptor beta chains from one sample in a study of blood T cells in healthy people across ages. TCRdb reanalysed the 5' RACE reads using MiXCR and keeps one entry per CDR3 protein. The sample lists about 1.4 million distinct CDR3 sequences, almost 60% seen once, with roughly 7% in the top ten. Sequenced input: blood. Every receptor here comes from a young man in good health. Both conserved end residues are part of each CDR3. D genes are given only for firm matches.

v_call	d_call	cdr3_aa
TRBV27	-	CASSLLPLQETQYF
TRBV12-5	TRBD2	CASGYIAGQYNEQFF
TRBV7-9	-	CASSLISVGNYGYTF
TRBV9	-	CASSPRSLRDGYTF
TRBV29-1	-	CSVTHATGSGANVLTF
TRBV29-1	TRBD2	CSGSLAGGPYNEQFF
TRBV12-3/TRBV12-4	-	CASSLTGWNEQFF
TRBV9	-	CASSVLTGPGETQYF
TRBV7-9	TRBD1	CASRTGQGEDEQFF
TRBV5-1	TRBD1	CASSLGGTGNQPQHF
TRBV29-1	-	CSVLAVNTEAFF
TRBV12-3/TRBV12-4	-	CASSLSSNRGFGFNEQFF
TRBV5-1	-	CASSLGATGSGTYEQYF
TRBV7-9	-	CASSQTTTYQGEQFF
TRBV27	-	CASWAGTTQYF
TRBV2	-	CAQDRRGTEAFF
TRBV29-1	-	CSVDRGAGSYEQYF
TRBV20-1	TRBD2	CSASGRGVTDTQYF
TRBV4-1	-	CASSQDLEPLNTEAFF
TRBV7-9	-	CASTPGPSVGTEAFF
TRBV4-2	TRBD2	CASSQEGGSGNYEQYF
TRBV2	-	CASSDMDGTYEQYF
TRBV28	-	CASSRPGYISGEQFF